Here is one TCR beta chain with its context. This specimen comes from a study of shared clonotypes between healthy human individuals. With 3 bases clipped from V and 2 bases from J, the junction kept 2 bases outside the gene matches. Germline CDR1 reads SGDLS; CDR2 reads YYNGEE. The CDR3 runs to 14 residues. Genomic DNA (from each subset) was split evenly across several immunoSEQ plates. Assay: immunoSEQ multiplex PCR; the TCRdb copy retains only in-frame clones and omits some. The data show approximately 640,000 clones, with about 92% seen just once and roughly 36% held by the top ten. CD45RO+ cells went into CD8 memory alongside CCR7-negative CD45RA+ TemRA cells.

The chain recombines TRBV9 with TRBJ2-7; 10 bases fit TRBD2. The specimen sequenced was memory CD8+ T cells from PBMCs. As for subset: CD45RO+ cells pooled with CCR7-negative TemRA cells. The receptor was isolated from a man between 18 and 35 years old in good health. Some clones in this sample may be carry-over from other donors' samples. In DNA form, the CDR3 reads TGTGCCAGCAGCGGTAGCGGGAGGACCTACGAGCAGTACTTC. Residues: CASSGSGRTYEQYF.